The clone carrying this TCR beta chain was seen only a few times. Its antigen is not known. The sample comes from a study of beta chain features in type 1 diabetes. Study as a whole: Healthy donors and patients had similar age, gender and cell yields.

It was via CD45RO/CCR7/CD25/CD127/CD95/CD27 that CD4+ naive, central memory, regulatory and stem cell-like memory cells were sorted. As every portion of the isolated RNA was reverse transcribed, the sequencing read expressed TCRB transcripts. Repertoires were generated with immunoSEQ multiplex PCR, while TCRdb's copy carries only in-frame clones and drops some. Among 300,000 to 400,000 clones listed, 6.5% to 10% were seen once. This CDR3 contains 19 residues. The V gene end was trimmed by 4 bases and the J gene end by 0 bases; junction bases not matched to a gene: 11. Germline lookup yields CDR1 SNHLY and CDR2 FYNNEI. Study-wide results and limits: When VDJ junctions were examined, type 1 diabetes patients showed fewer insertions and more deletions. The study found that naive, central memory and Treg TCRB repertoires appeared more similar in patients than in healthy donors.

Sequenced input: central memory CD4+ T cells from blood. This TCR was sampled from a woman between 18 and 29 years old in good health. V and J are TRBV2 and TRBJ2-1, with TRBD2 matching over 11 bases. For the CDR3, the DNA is TGTGCCAGCAGTGCCGGGACTAGCGGTCAAACTCCCTCCTACAATGAGCAGTTCTTC. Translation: CASSAGTSGQTPSYNEQFF.